Below are 14 T cell receptor beta chains sequenced from a single sample in a study of control samples from healthy donors and cancer patients (dated by TCRdb to the early 2020s). Library creation used the immunoSEQ multiplex PCR assay. Entries here come from immuneACCESS through TCRdb and include only in-frame sequences with V and J called. Some clones fail to appear in such tables; in the studies checked, an unresolved V gene covers under half of the shortfall, and the cause of the remainder is unknown. The sample includes roughly 88,000 clones, with about nine tenths observed a single time. The ten largest clones represent around 17% of the sample. The sample consisted of blood. These receptors were taken from a man in his fifties in good health.

This clone is a singleton in its sample. The chain employs TRBV6-5 and TRBJ1-2; 7 bases map to TRBD1. V shed 6 bases and J 6 bases; nucleotides not matched to a gene: 7. Germline values: CDR1 MNHEY, CDR2 SVGAGI. CDR3 length: 13 residues. CDR3 coding DNA: TGTGCCAGCAGGCTGGACAGGAGGGATGGCTACACCTTC. This codes for CASRLDRRDGYTF.

The DNA of the CDR3 is TGTGCCAGCAGCTTAAGGGCGCAAATCAGCTACGAGCAGTACTTC. Translated: CASSLRAQISYEQYF. V is TRBV7-2 and J is TRBJ2-7, with D uncertain. Germline V gives CDR1 SGHTA, CDR2 FQGNSA. This CDR3 comprises 15 residues. Trimming took 2 bases from V and 3 from J, leaving 14 bases between them.

The rearrangement uses TRBV19 and TRBJ1-1; D might be TRBD1 (6 bases). Looked up from germline, CDR1 is LNHDA and CDR2 is SQIVND (reference sequence). V was clipped by 2 bases and J by 2 bases, with 12 bases between them. The CDR3 extends over 15 amino acids. CDR3 in DNA: TGTGCCAGTAGTATAACCCTGACAGGTAACACTGAAGCTTTCTTT. It encodes CASSITLTGNTEAFF.

The rearrangement links TRBV19 to TRBJ1-1; D call uncertain. Germline CDR1 is LNHDA and CDR2 is SQIVND (reference sequence). V lost 6 bases and J 1 base, leaving 15 bases between the germline ends. The CDR3 length is 15 residues. The CDR3 loop reads CASRRGGTRNTEAFF. Here the CDR3 DNA reads TGTGCCAGTAGACGTGGAGGCACGAGGAACACTGAAGCTTTCTTT. The full variable domain, with the rest looked up from reference TRBV19 and TRBJ1-1, is DGGITQSPKYLFRKEGQNVTLSCEQNLNHDAMYWYRQDPGQGLRLIYYSQIVNDFQKGDIAEGYSVSREKKESFPLTVTSAQKNPTAFYLCASRRGGTRNTEAFFGQGTRLTVV.

The CDR3 nucleotides read TGCGCCAGCAGCTCTCGACCCCGACAGATCTCCTACAATGAGCAGTTCTTC. It specifies CASSSRPRQISYNEQFF. The chain uses TRBV5-1 and TRBJ2-1; TRBD1 might be the D (5 bases). Per the germline V gene, CDR1 is SGHRS and CDR2 is YFSETQ. The CDR3 is 17 amino acids. Trimming removed 3 bases from V and 0 bases from J, with 16 bases in between.

This chain connects TRBV11-2 to TRBJ2-3; 8 nucleotides align to TRBD2. J lost 2 bases, V lost 2 bases, and 9 bases had no gene match. The CDR3 runs 17 residues. CDR1 is SGHAT, CDR2 FQNNGV, per germline. CDR3 in amino acids: CASSLTITSGYTDTQYF. The CDR3 DNA sequence: TGTGCCAGCAGCTTAACGATTACTAGCGGTTACACAGATACGCAGTATTTT.

V is TRBV7-9 and J is TRBJ1-1; D gene unclear. The CDR3 spans 15 residues. Trimming shortened V by 1 base and J by 8 bases, and 17 bases separated the two germline ends. The germline gives CDR1 SEHNR, CDR2 FQNEAQ (reference sequence). CDR3 residues: CASSLVFPARVEAFF. In DNA, the CDR3 is TGTGCCAGCAGCTTAGTTTTCCCGGCGCGAGTAGAAGCTTTCTTT.

CDR3 in amino acids: CASSTTRELEFF. The CDR3 DNA reads TGTGCCAGCAGTACGACGAGGGAGTTAGAGTTCTTC. This rearrangement joins TRBV27 to TRBJ2-1, with a tentative D call TRBD2 (5 bases). The V gene lost 5 bases and the J gene lost 14 bases, with 16 bases spanning the gap. CDR3 length: 12 residues. Germline lookup yields CDR1 MNHEY and CDR2 SMNVEV (reference sequence).

The V gene is TRBV5-1, the J gene TRBJ1-4, with a possible D match to TRBD1 (5 bases). The CDR3 consists of 15 residues. The germline V gene has CDR1 SGHRS and CDR2 YFSETQ. The ends were cut back, 0 bases at V and 0 bases at J, with 6 bases in the middle. DNA for the CDR3: TGCGCCAGCAGCTTGGGGACATCAACTAATGAAAAACTGTTTTTT. Translating it yields CASSLGTSTNEKLFF.

The J gene is TRBJ1-4, the V gene TRBV24-1; D uncertain. The germline V and J ends were trimmed by 3 bases and 5 bases, with 3 bases remaining between them. Germline V gene lookup returns CDR1 KGHDR and CDR2 SFDVKD. The CDR3 spans 12 residues. As DNA, the CDR3 is TGTGCCACCAGTGATCAAAATGAAAAACTGTTTTTT. It codes for CATSDQNEKLFF.

The rearrangement links TRBV2 to TRBJ1-1; 8 bases agree with TRBD1. V shed 8 bases and J 3 bases; nucleotides not matched to a gene: 8. This CDR3 comprises 14 residues. Germline-derived CDR1 and CDR2 are SNHLY and FYNNEI. The CDR3: CASGREQGDTEAFF. The CDR3 DNA reads TGTGCCAGCGGGAGAGAACAGGGGGACACTGAAGCTTTCTTT. The complete variable domain, with remaining parts taken from reference TRBV2 and TRBJ1-1, reads EPEVTQTPSHQVTQMGQEVILRCVPISNHLYFYWYRQILGQKVEFLVSFYNNEISEKSEIFDDQFSVERPDGSNFTLKIRSTKLEDSAMYFCASGREQGDTEAFFGQGTRLTVV.

V gene TRBV6-5 combines with J gene TRBJ1-1, with D uncertain. V lost 3 bases and J lost 3, with 8 bases in between. Germline CDR1 MNHEY, CDR2 SVGAGI. The CDR3 sequence is 13 residues long. The CDR3 region is CASSYRTYTEAFF. The CDR3 nucleotides are TGTGCCAGCAGTTATAGGACTTACACTGAAGCTTTCTTT.

This clone was observed a single time. The V gene is TRBV6-4, the J gene TRBJ1-5; D is uncertain. The length of the CDR3 is 13 residues. Trimming cost V 0 bases and J 7 bases, with 7 bases left between them. Germline CDR1 is MRHNA and CDR2 is SNTAGT. The CDR3 spells CASSDSDSQPQHF. CDR3 DNA: TGTGCCAGCAGTGACTCGGACTCCCAGCCCCAGCATTTT.

The chain has TRBV6-6 and TRBJ1-2; the D is unclear. Germline CDR1 reads MNHNY; CDR2 reads SVGAGI (reference sequence). Trimming stripped 2 bases from V and 0 bases from J, with 10 bases between. There are 15 residues in the CDR3. The CDR3, as DNA: TGTGCCAGCAGTTACGAAGCAGGTCCTAACTATGGCTACACCTTC. Translated: CASSYEAGPNYGYTF.